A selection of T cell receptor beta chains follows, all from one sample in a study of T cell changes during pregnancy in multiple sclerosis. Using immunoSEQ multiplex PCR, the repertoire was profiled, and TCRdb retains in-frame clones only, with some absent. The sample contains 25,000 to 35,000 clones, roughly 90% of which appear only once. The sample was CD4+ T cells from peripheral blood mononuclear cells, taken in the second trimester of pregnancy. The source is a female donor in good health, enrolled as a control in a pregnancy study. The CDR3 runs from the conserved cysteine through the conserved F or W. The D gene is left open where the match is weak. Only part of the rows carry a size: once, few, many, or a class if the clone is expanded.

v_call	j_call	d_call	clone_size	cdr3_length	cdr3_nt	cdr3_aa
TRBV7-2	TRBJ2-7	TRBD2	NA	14	TGTGCCAGCAGCTTAGCCCTTAGCGGGTTCGAGCAGTACTTC	CASSLALSGFEQYF
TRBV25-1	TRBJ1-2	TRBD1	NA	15	TGTGCCAGCAGTGAATTAGGGGGCGCGGACTATGGCTACACCTTC	CASSELGGADYGYTF
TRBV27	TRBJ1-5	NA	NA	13	TGTGCCAGCAGTTTCAGGGATGGGCAGCCCCAGCATTTT	CASSFRDGQPQHF
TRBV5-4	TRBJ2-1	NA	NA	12	TGTGCCAGCAGCTTGGAGCAACTAGACCTGTTCTTC	CASSLEQLDLFF
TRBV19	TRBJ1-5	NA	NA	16	TGTGCCAGTGGTATAGACGGAACAGGTAGCAATCAGCCCCAGCATTTT	CASGIDGTGSNQPQHF
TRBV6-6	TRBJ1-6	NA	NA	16	TGTGCCAGCAGTCCACAGGGCCTCTCCTATAATTCACCCCTCCACTTT	CASSPQGLSYNSPLHF
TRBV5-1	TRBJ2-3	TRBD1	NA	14	TGCGCCAGCAGTCCCGGACAGGGGCAAGATACGCAGTATTTT	CASSPGQGQDTQYF
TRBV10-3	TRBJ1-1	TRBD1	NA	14	TGTGCCGCCCAGGAGGGACAGGGTTTTACTGAAGCTTTCTTT	CAAQEGQGFTEAFF
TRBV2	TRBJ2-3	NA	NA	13	TGTGCCAGCGGGAGAGGTGGTGGAGATACGCAGTATTTT	CASGRGGGDTQYF
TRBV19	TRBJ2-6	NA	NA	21	TGTGCCAGTAGTGTCACTCAGGCGCCACCCGTTTATAGCTCTGGGGCCAACGTCCTGACTTTC	CASSVTQAPPVYSSGANVLTF
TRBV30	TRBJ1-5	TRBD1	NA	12	TGTGCCTGGAGCGAACAGGGGGGGCCCCAGCATTTT	CAWSEQGGPQHF
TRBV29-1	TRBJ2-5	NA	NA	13	TGCAGCGTTGGGGCAGCGGCCTCAGAGACCCAGTACTTC	CSVGAAASETQYF
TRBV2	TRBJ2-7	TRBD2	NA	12	TGTGCCAGCAGGGGACTAGCGGGAGCAGGGTACTTC	CASRGLAGAGYF
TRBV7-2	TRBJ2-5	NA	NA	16	TGTGCCAGCAGCACCAGTTCGCCGGGATACCAAGAGACCCAGTACTTC	CASSTSSPGYQETQYF
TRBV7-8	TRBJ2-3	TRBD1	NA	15	TGTGCCAGCAGCTCTGAGGGACAGGGCACAGATACGCAGTATTTT	CASSSEGQGTDTQYF
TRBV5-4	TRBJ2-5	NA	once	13	TGTGCCAGCGGGAAAGGGGACCAAGAGACCCAGTACTTC	CASGKGDQETQYF
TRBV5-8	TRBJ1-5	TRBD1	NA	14	TGTGCCAGCAGCTACAGGGGGAACAATCAGCCCCAGCATTTT	CASSYRGNNQPQHF
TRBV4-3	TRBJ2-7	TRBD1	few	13	TGCGCCAGCAGCCAAACAGGGGGGTACGAGCAGTACTTC	CASSQTGGYEQYF
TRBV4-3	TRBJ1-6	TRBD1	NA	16	TGCGCCAGCAGCCAATCTGCGACAGGGAGGAATTCACCCCTCCACTTT	CASSQSATGRNSPLHF
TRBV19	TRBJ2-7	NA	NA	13	TGTGCCAGTAGTATCGGGACTGGCTACGAGCAGTACTTC	CASSIGTGYEQYF
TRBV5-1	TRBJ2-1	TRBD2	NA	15	TGCGCCAGCAGCTTAGGTACTAGCGGGTACAATGAGCAGTTCTTC	CASSLGTSGYNEQFF
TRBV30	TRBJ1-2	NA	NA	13	TGTGCCTGGAGTCCCCCGGGGCAGGGGGGCTACACCTTC	CAWSPPGQGGYTF
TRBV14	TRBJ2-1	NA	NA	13	TGTGCCAGCAGCCAAACTGGAGGCCATGAGCAGTTCTTC	CASSQTGGHEQFF
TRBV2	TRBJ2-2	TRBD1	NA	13	TGTGCCAGCAGTGAAGGACAGGGCCGAGAGCTGTTTTTT	CASSEGQGRELFF
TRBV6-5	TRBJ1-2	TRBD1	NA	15	TGTGCCAGCAGTTACTCGAGAGGGGGCGACTATGGCTACACCTTC	CASSYSRGGDYGYTF
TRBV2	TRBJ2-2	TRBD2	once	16	TGTGCCAGCACCCCCCTAGCGGGAGGGCGCACCGGGGAGCTGTTTTTT	CASTPLAGGRTGELFF
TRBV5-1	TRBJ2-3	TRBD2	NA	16	TGCGCCAGCAGCGCGGGGGGGAGCGGGAATACAGATACGCAGTATTTT	CASSAGGSGNTDTQYF
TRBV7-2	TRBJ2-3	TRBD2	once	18	TGTGCCAGCAGCTTACCAACGGGACTAGCGGGGGGATCTGGAACGCAGTATTTT	CASSLPTGLAGGSGTQYF
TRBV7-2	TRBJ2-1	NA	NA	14	TGTGCCAGCAGCTTAGGGCAGTCCTACAATGAGCAGTTCTTC	CASSLGQSYNEQFF
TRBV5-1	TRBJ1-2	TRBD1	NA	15	TGCGCCAGCAGCCCGACGGGACAGGAGAACTATGGCTACACCTTC	CASSPTGQENYGYTF
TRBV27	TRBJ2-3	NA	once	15	TGTGCCAGTCCCTACGGCCCCGGGGGCACAGATACGCAGTATTTT	CASPYGPGGTDTQYF
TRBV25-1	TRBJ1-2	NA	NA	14	TGTGCCAGCAGTGAATCTGGCGGAACCTATGGCTACACCTTC	CASSESGGTYGYTF
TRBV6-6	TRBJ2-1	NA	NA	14	TGTGCCAGCAGTTACCGCTCGGGGTACAATGAGCAGTTCTTC	CASSYRSGYNEQFF
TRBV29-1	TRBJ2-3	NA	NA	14	TGCAGCGTTGAGGTCTGGCAGGCAGGCGATACGCAGTATTTT	CSVEVWQAGDTQYF
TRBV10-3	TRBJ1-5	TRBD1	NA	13	TGTGCCACCAGACAGGGGGAGGATCAGCCCCAGCATTTT	CATRQGEDQPQHF
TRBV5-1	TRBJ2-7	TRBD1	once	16	TGCGCCAGCAGCTTCCCCAAGGACAGGCCCTCCTACGAGCAGTACTTC	CASSFPKDRPSYEQYF
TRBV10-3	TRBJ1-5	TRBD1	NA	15	TGTGCCATCAGTACAGGGGGGGATAGCAATCAGCCCCAGCATTTT	CAISTGGDSNQPQHF
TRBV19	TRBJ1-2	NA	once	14	TGTGCCAGTAGTATCGCTGCAGGGGCTTATGGCTACACCTTC	CASSIAAGAYGYTF
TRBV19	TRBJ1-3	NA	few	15	TGTGCCAGTAGTACCGAGGTTCGCTCTGGAAACACCATATATTTT	CASSTEVRSGNTIYF
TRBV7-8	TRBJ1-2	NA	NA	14	TGTGCCAGCAGCCCCTGGGGAGGGGGTTATGGCTACACCTTC	CASSPWGGGYGYTF
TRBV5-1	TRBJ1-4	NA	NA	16	TGCGCCAGCAGCTTGGAGGGGGAACTGATTAATGAAAAACTGTTTTTT	CASSLEGELINEKLFF
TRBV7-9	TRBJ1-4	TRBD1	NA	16	TGTGCCAGCAGCTCGAGACAGGGCCTCTTTAATGAAAAACTGTTTTTT	CASSSRQGLFNEKLFF
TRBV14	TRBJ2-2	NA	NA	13	TGTGCCAGCAGCCCCGGTCTAGTCCGGGAGCTGTTTTTT	CASSPGLVRELFF
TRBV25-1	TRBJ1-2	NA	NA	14	TGTGCCAGCAGTGAATGGTCAGGGAACTATGGCTACACCTTC	CASSEWSGNYGYTF
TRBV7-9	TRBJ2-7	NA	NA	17	TGTGCCAGCAGCTCTCCCACGGGGGAGAGGGTAACCTACGAGCAGTACTTC	CASSSPTGERVTYEQYF
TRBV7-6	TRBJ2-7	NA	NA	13	TGTGCCAGCAGCTCGGGGTGGGTCTACGAGCAGTACTTC	CASSSGWVYEQYF
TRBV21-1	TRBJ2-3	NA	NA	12	TGTGCCAGCAGAACTTATCCAGATACGCAGTATTTT	CASRTYPDTQYF
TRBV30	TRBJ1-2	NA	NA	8	TGTGCCTGGGGCGGCTACACCTTC	CAWGGYTF
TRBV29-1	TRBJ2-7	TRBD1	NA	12	TGCAGCGTGGGACAGGGTACGGACGAGCAGTACTTC	CSVGQGTDEQYF
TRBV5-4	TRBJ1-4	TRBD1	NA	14	TGTGCCAGCAGAAAGGGACAGGGGAGCGAAAAACTGTTTTTT	CASRKGQGSEKLFF
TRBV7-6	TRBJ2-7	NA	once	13	TGTGCCAGCAGCTTAAGTGCGCAGCGCGAGCAGTACTTC	CASSLSAQREQYF
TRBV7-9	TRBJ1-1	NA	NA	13	TGTGCCAGCAGCTTTCGGGAGAACACTGAAGCTTTCTTT	CASSFRENTEAFF
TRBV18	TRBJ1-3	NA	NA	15	TGTGCCAGCTCTTTGGACATCCTTCTAGGAAACACCATATATTTT	CASSLDILLGNTIYF
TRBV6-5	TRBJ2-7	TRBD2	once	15	TGTGCCAGCAGTTATACTAGCGGGAGAATCTACGAGCAGTACTTC	CASSYTSGRIYEQYF
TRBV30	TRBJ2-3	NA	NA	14	TGTGCCTGGAGAGACACAATGTATACCGATAGGCAGTATTTT	CAWRDTMYTDRQYF
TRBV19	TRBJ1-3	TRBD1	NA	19	TGTGCCAGTAGTCTGGACGGGACAGGAATTAGATCCTCTGGAAACACCATATATTTT	CASSLDGTGIRSSGNTIYF
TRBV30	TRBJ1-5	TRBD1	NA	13	TGTGCCTGGGGGGACAGGGTGGATCAGCCCCAGCATTTT	CAWGDRVDQPQHF
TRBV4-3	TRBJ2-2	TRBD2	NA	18	TGCGCCAGCAGCCTATTACTAGCGGGGGGGCTCGGCACCGGGGAGCTGTTTTTT	CASSLLLAGGLGTGELFF
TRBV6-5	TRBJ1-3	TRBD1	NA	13	TGTGCCGTCCGAACAGGGGGCGGAAACACCATATATTTT	CAVRTGGGNTIYF